This TCR beta chain was identified in a study of regulatory T cells in long-lasting Graves disease. Study conclusions and caveats: Persistent patients had a count of shared public clonotypes (around 2,700) that exceeded that of new patients (around 960).

Relying on iRepertoire HTBI primers and Arm-PCR of CDR3 regions, the team built TCR beta libraries. Via MiXCR, TCRdb re-called the multiplex PCR reads, giving one row per CDR3 protein. The table includes about 240,000 distinct CDR3 sequences, around 21% detected once. Many counts were recorded for this clonotype. Its antigen is unknown. The CDR3 length is 13 residues. The germline V and J ends were trimmed by 1 base and 5 bases, with 6 bases remaining between them. Looked up from germline, CDR1 is MNHNS and CDR2 is SASEGT. Specified time point: newly diagnosed GD, antithyroid drugs for less than 3 months. The authors made the TCR library using RNA they extracted from PBMCs. Nine milliliters of peripheral blood went into EDTA tubes.

V is TRBV6-1 and J is TRBJ1-5; the D gene is possibly TRBD1 (5 bases). Sequencing used peripheral blood mononuclear cells (PBMCs), obtained at new diagnosis, from a patient treated with antithyroid drugs. This sequence originates from a female donor with Graves disease. Here the CDR3 reads CASSEVGHQPQHF. CDR3 DNA: TGTGCCAGCAGTGAAGTGGGACATCAGCCCCAGCATTTT.